This entry lists 26 T cell receptor beta chains sequenced from one sample in a study of T cell responses to AZD1222 COVID-19 vaccine. Sequenced by immunoSEQ multiplex PCR; TCRdb stores in-frame clones only, minus some. The repertoire holds 100,000 to 140,000 clones, with roughly 90% as singletons. The sequences come from peripheral blood, collected on day 0 of AZD1222 vaccination. Receptors were obtained from an adult in good health.

The rearrangement joins TRBV7-2 to TRBJ2-3; no firm D call. Germline CDR1 SGHTA, CDR2 FQGNSA. Trimming removed 1 base from V and 1 base from J, with 9 bases in between. The CDR3 extends over 15 amino acids. CDR3 DNA sequence: TGTGCCAGCAGCTTAGGGACGCGTCGCACAGATACGCAGTATTTT. This codes for CASSLGTRRTDTQYF. Full variable domain (remainder filled in from reference TRBV7-2 and TRBJ2-3): GAGVSQSPSNKVTEKGKDVELRCDPISGHTALYWYRQSLGQGLEFLIYFQGNSAPDKSGLPSDRFSAERTGGSVSTLTIQRTQQEDSAVYLCASSLGTRRTDTQYFGPGTRLTVL.

This chain connects TRBV5-1 to TRBJ2-2; D remains unclear. The V end lost 4 bases, the J end lost 6 bases, and 13 bases lay between the germline ends. This CDR3 spans 14 amino acids. The germline V gene encodes CDR1 SGHRS and CDR2 YFSETQ. CDR3 coding DNA: TGCGCCAGCAGCCGTTTCCTAGAGGCCGGGGAGCTGTTTTTT. Translation gives CASSRFLEAGELFF.

The V gene is TRBV11-3, the J gene TRBJ2-6; TRBD1 or TRBD2 may be the D gene (5 bases each). The CDR3 contains 15 residues. Germline V gives CDR1 SGHNT, CDR2 YENEEA. The germline V and J ends were trimmed by 5 bases and 3 bases, with 11 bases remaining between them. Here the CDR3 reads CASSGGILGANVLTF. CDR3 nucleotides: TGTGCCAGCAGCGGGGGTATCCTTGGGGCCAACGTCCTGACTTTC.

The chain uses TRBV30 and TRBJ2-6; D unclear. The germline V and J ends were trimmed by 8 bases and 1 base, with 9 bases remaining between them. Germline values: CDR1 GTSNPN, CDR2 SVGIG (reference sequence). The CDR3 consists of 13 residues. CDR3 sequence reads: CAEAGSGANVLTF. The DNA of the CDR3 is TGTGCCGAGGCTGGGTCTGGGGCCAACGTCCTGACTTTC. The complete variable domain, with remaining parts taken from reference TRBV30 and TRBJ2-6, reads SQTIHQWPATLVQPVGSPLSLECTVEGTSNPNLYWYRQAAGRGLQLLFYSVGIGQISSEVPQNLSASRPQDRQFILSSKKLLLSDSGFYLCAEAGSGANVLTFGAGSRLTVL.

This chain connects TRBV7-2 to TRBJ1-1; unclear D gene. The V and J ends lost 4 bases and 3 bases respectively, with 12 bases between them. The CDR3 is 14 residues long. The germline gives CDR1 SGHTA, CDR2 FQGNSA. The CDR3 DNA follows: TGTGCCAGCAGCTCACGTCTACTTGACACTGAAGCTTTCTTT. Its protein is CASSSRLLDTEAFF.

The J gene is TRBJ2-5, the V gene TRBV18; D gene ambiguous. CDR1 is KGHSH, CDR2 LQKENI, per germline. V gave up 2 bases and J gave up 1 base, with 5 bases separating them. The CDR3 is made up of 13 amino acids. Here the CDR3 reads CASSPDGQETQYF. The CDR3 nucleotides are TGTGCCAGCTCACCAGACGGCCAAGAGACCCAGTACTTC. Together with reference TRBV18 and TRBJ2-5, the CDR3 gives the full variable domain: NAGVMQNPRHLVRRRGQEARLRCSPMKGHSHVYWYRQLPEEGLKFMVYLQKENIIDESGMPKERFSAEFPKEGPSILRIQQVVRGDSAAYFCASSPDGQETQYFGPGTRLLVL.

The chain combines TRBV2 with TRBJ2-3; 8 bases line up with TRBD2. Germline assignment: CDR1 SNHLY and CDR2 FYNNEI. Unmatched junction bases numbered 19, after V lost 8 bases and J lost 3 bases. The CDR3 is 18 residues long. CDR3 protein: CASSHPFGNSGNTDTQYF. The CDR3 DNA reads as TGTGCCAGCTCCCATCCCTTCGGTAATAGCGGGAATACAGATACGCAGTATTTT.

The rearrangement joins TRBV3-1 (or the pseudogene TRBV3-2) to TRBJ1-2; no clear D gene. The germline V and J ends were trimmed by 6 bases and 3 bases, with 14 bases remaining between them. The germline V gene has CDR1 LGHDT and CDR2 YNNKEL (reference sequence). The CDR3 is made up of 14 amino acids. CDR3 region: CASRPGREDYGYTF. For the CDR3, the DNA is TGTGCCAGCAGACCCGGACGGGAGGACTATGGCTACACCTTC.

This clone was recorded a few times. This chain joins TRBV19 and TRBJ1-1, with TRBD1 as a possible D gene (5 bases). Looked up from germline, CDR1 is LNHDA and CDR2 is SQIVND (reference sequence). V lost 1 base and J lost 4, with 13 bases in between. The CDR3 is 15 amino acids. CDR3 coding DNA: TGTGCCAGTAGTATAGCTTCGGGGGGAGGCACTGAAGCTTTCTTT. It is translated as CASSIASGGGTEAFF.

The chain employs TRBV18 and TRBJ1-4; 10 nucleotides align to TRBD1. CDR1 is KGHSH, CDR2 LQKENI, per germline. The CDR3 runs to 15 residues. V lost 3 bases to trimming and J lost 10 bases; unmatched junction nucleotides: 8. For the CDR3, the DNA is TGTGCCAGCTCACCCAAAAGCGGACAGGGGGGAAAACTGTTTTTT. This codes for CASSPKSGQGGKLFF.

This clone came up once. This chain joins TRBV18 and TRBJ1-2, with a tentative D call TRBD1 (5 bases). Trimming removed 3 bases at V and 4 bases at J, with 15 bases between. The CDR3 totals 15 residues. The germline V gene encodes CDR1 KGHSH and CDR2 LQKENI. The CDR3 here is CASSPSDTPSYGYTF. CDR3 DNA sequence: TGTGCCAGCTCACCCTCGGACACTCCTTCCTATGGCTACACCTTC.

The V and J genes are TRBV4-3 and TRBJ2-3; D unresolved. This CDR3 comprises 13 residues. Germline lookup yields CDR1 LGHNA and CDR2 YSLEER. Trimming took 4 bases from V and 1 from J, leaving 6 bases between them. The DNA of the CDR3 is TGCGCCAGCAGCCCCGACGGCACAGATACGCAGTATTTT. Its translation: CASSPDGTDTQYF.

The chain joins TRBV4-3 to TRBJ2-1; unclear D gene. CDR3 size: 14 residues. CDR1 is LGHNA, CDR2 YSLEER, per germline. Trimming took off 1 base at V and 9 bases at J, with 13 bases between the two ends. CDR3 loop: CASSQADPPVEQFF. The CDR3, as DNA: TGCGCCAGCAGCCAAGCCGACCCGCCGGTTGAGCAGTTCTTC.

J is TRBJ2-5 and V is TRBV29-1, with D maybe TRBD2 (5 bases). With 5 bases removed from V and 0 bases from J, the gap between germline ends came to 7 bases. The CDR3 runs to 12 residues. From germline, CDR1 is SQVTM and CDR2 ANQGSEA. CDR3 sequence: CSVYGDQETQYF. The CDR3 region has the DNA TGCAGCGTTTACGGGGACCAAGAGACCCAGTACTTC.

This clone has a handful of counts. The chain links TRBV19 to TRBJ2-1; TRBD2 matches at 8 bases. The germline V gene encodes CDR1 LNHDA and CDR2 SQIVND (reference sequence). Losses at the gene ends were 6 bases for V and 6 bases for J; bases not matched to a gene: 4. The CDR3 has 13 residues. The CDR3 nucleotides are TGTGCCAGTAGCGCGGGAGGTGGCAATGAGCAGTTCTTC. Protein sequence: CASSAGGGNEQFF.

The chain recombines TRBV7-3 with TRBJ2-1, with a possible D match to TRBD1 (6 bases). The V and J ends lost 2 bases and 5 bases respectively, with 7 bases between them. The CDR3 totals 13 residues. The germline gives CDR1 SGHTA, CDR2 FQGTGA. CDR3 DNA: TGTGCCAGCAGCTTAGGACAGAACAATGAGCAGTTCTTC. This encodes CASSLGQNNEQFF. The entire variable domain, with the rest obtained from reference TRBV7-3 and TRBJ2-1, is as follows: GAGVSQTPSNKVTEKGKYVELRCDPISGHTALYWYRQSLGQGPEFLIYFQGTGAADDSGLPNDRFFAVRPEGSVSTLKIQRTERGDSAVYLCASSLGQNNEQFFGPGTRLTVL.

The chain combines TRBV20-1 with TRBJ2-1, with TRBD2 identical over 7 bases. The CDR3 totals 15 residues. Per the germline V gene, CDR1 is DFQATT and CDR2 is SNEGSKA (reference sequence). After removal of 3 bases from V and 8 bases from J, the junction contained 13 bases not matched to a gene. CDR3 region: CSASRRREGLDEQFF. The CDR3 nucleotides read TGCAGTGCTAGTCGTAGGAGGGAGGGCCTTGATGAGCAGTTCTTC.

This clone was detected a few times. J is TRBJ2-3 and V is TRBV19; perhaps TRBD1 as D (6 bases). V gave up 6 bases and J gave up 2 bases, with 15 bases separating them. This CDR3 has 15 amino acids. Germline-derived CDR1 and CDR2 are LNHDA and SQIVND (reference sequence). The CDR3 bases are TGTGCCAGTAGACAGGGACCGTACTACACAGATACGCAGTATTTT. It codes for CASRQGPYYTDTQYF.

The chain links TRBV6-5 to TRBJ1-2, with D possibly TRBD1 on 6 matching bases. Germline values: CDR1 MNHEY, CDR2 SVGAGI. The CDR3 sequence is 10 residues long. The germline V and J ends were trimmed by 9 bases and 8 bases, with 10 bases remaining between them. The CDR3 sequence is CASPGTGYTF. Here the CDR3 DNA reads TGTGCCAGTCCAGGGACAGGCTACACCTTC.

V gene TRBV20-1 combines with J gene TRBJ2-5; D could derive from TRBD1 or TRBD2 (5 bases each). CDR3 length: 13 residues. The germline V gene has CDR1 DFQATT and CDR2 SNEGSKA (reference sequence). The V end lost 3 bases, the J end lost 5 bases, and 13 bases lay between the germline ends. The CDR3 region has the DNA TGCAGTGCTAGTAATCCGGGACGGGAGACCCAGTACTTC. Translating it yields CSASNPGRETQYF.

The chain recombines TRBV12-3 or TRBV12-4 with TRBJ2-7; D gene uncertain. This CDR3 is 11 amino acids long. Trimming took 4 bases from V and 5 from J, leaving 6 bases between them. This CDR3 reads CASSSGDEQYF. The CDR3 bases are TGTGCCAGCAGTTCTGGGGACGAGCAGTACTTC.

The chain links TRBV19 to TRBJ2-7; D may match TRBD1 or TRBD2 (5 bases each). Germline V lookup: CDR1 LNHDA, CDR2 SQIVND (reference sequence). V lost 4 bases to trimming and J lost 5 bases, with 15 bases between them. The CDR3 extends over 14 amino acids. CDR3 nucleotide sequence: TGTGCCAGTAGTAACCGGGGTAGACAGCACGAGCAGTACTTC. Translation: CASSNRGRQHEQYF. Full variable domain (remainder filled in from reference TRBV19 and TRBJ2-7): DGGITQSPKYLFRKEGQNVTLSCEQNLNHDAMYWYRQDPGQGLRLIYYSQIVNDFQKGDIAEGYSVSREKKESFPLTVTSAQKNPTAFYLCASSNRGRQHEQYFGPGTRLTVT.

The chain has TRBV5-3 and TRBJ1-5, with D uncertain. TRBV5-3 is known as an ORF, though its function is uncertain. The V gene lost 5 bases and the J gene lost 10 bases, with 10 bases spanning the gap. This CDR3 has 11 amino acids. CDR3 bases: TGTGCCAGAAGACACTACAATCCCCAGCATTTT. Amino acid sequence: CARRHYNPQHF.

The chain employs TRBV7-7 and TRBJ1-5; D may be TRBD1 (6 bases). From germline, CDR1 is SSHAT and CDR2 FNYEAQ (reference sequence). The germline V and J ends were trimmed by 4 bases and 4 bases, with 17 bases remaining between them. This CDR3 has 16 amino acids. CDR3 sequence reads: CASSSEGGRRNQPQHF. Written as DNA, the CDR3 is TGTGCCAGCAGCTCGGAGGGGGGTCGGAGGAATCAGCCCCAGCATTTT. The full variable domain, in which reference TRBV7-7 and TRBJ1-5 provide the parts outside the CDR3, is GAGVSQSPRYKVTKRGQDVTLRCDPISSHATLYWYQQALGQGPEFLTYFNYEAQPDKSGLPSDRFSAERPEGSISTLTIQRTEQRDSAMYRCASSSEGGRRNQPQHFGDGTRLSIL.

The chain is built from TRBV19 and TRBJ1-1; TRBD1 matches at 10 bases. After removal of 9 bases from V and 6 bases from J, the junction contained 10 bases not matched to a gene. This CDR3 contains 14 residues. CDR1 is LNHDA, CDR2 SQIVND, per germline (reference sequence). The CDR3 reads CASRKTGGAAEAFF. As DNA, the CDR3 is TGTGCCAGCCGTAAGACAGGGGGCGCCGCTGAAGCTTTCTTT.

The chain has TRBV9 and TRBJ1-5; D is unresolved. CDR1 is SGDLS and CDR2 is YYNGEE in the germline V gene. With 0 bases removed from V and 3 bases from J, the gap between germline ends came to 7 bases. This CDR3 spans 14 amino acids. The CDR3 region is CASSVGGDNQPQHF. CDR3 DNA sequence: TGTGCCAGCAGCGTAGGGGGAGACAATCAGCCCCAGCATTTT.